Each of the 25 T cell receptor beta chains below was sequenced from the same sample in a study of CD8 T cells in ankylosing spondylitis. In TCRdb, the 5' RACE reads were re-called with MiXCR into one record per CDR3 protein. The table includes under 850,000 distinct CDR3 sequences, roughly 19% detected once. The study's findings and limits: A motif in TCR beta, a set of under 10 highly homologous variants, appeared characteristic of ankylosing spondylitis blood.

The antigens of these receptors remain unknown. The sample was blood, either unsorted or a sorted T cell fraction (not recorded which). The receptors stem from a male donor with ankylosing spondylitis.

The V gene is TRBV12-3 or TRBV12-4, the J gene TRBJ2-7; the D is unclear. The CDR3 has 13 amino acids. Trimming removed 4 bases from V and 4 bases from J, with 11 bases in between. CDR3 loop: CASSSVQKYEQYF. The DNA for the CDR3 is TGTGCCAGCAGTTCGGTACAGAAGTACGAGCAGTACTTC.

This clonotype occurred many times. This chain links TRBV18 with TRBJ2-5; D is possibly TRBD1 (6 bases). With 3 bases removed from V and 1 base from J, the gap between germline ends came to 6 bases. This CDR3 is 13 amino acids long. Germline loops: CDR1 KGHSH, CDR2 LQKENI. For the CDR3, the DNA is TGTGCCAGCTCACCGGACAGCCAAGAGACCCAGTACTTC. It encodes CASSPDSQETQYF.

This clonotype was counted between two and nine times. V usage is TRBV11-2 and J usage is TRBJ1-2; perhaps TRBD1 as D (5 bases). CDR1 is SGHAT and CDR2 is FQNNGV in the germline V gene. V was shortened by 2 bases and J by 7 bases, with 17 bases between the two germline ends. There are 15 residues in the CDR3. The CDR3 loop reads CASSLLRSGWLGYTF. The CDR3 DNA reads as TGTGCCAGCAGCTTACTACGATCAGGGTGGCTTGGCTACACCTTC.

CDR3 bases: TGTGCCAGCAGTGAATTAGGAGGAGGCATAGATACGCAGTATTTT. It is translated as CASSELGGGIDTQYF. The V and J genes are TRBV6-1 and TRBJ2-3, with D possibly TRBD2 on 5 matching bases. Per the germline V gene, CDR1 is MNHNS and CDR2 is SASEGT. V was shortened by 2 bases and J by 5 bases, with 14 bases between the two germline ends. The CDR3 covers 15 residues.

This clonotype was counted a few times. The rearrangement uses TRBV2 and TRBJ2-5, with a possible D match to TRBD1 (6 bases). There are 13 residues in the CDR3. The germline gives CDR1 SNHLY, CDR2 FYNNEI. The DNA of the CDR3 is TGTGGGGCCTATACAGGGAAACAAGAGACCCAGTACTTC. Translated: CGAYTGKQETQYF.

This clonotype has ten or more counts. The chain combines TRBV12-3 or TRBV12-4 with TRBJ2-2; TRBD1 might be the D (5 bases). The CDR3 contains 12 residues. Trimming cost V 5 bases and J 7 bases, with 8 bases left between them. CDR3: CASSPRGGELFF. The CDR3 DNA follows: TGTGCCAGCAGTCCAAGGGGCGGGGAGCTGTTTTTT.

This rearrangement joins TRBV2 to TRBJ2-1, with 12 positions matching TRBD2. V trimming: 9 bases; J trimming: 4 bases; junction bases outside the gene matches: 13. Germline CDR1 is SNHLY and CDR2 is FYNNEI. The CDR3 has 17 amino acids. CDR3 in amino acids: CASRGLAGGPGYNEQFF. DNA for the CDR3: TGTGCCAGTCGGGGTCTAGCGGGAGGGCCGGGTTACAATGAGCAGTTCTTC.

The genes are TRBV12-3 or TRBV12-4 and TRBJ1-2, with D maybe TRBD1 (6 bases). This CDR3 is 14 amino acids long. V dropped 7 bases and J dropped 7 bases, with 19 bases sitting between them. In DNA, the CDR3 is TGTGCCAGCACCGTAGGGTCGGCAGGGGCTGGCTACACCTTC. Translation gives CASTVGSAGAGYTF.

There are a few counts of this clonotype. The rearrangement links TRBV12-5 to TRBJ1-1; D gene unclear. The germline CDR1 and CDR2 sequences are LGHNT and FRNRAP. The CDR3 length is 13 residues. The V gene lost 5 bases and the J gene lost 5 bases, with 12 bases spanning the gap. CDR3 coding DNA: TGTGCTAGTGGTCTCGCCGGGTGGACTGAAGCTTTCTTT. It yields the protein CASGLAGWTEAFF. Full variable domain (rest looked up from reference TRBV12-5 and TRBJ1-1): DARVTQTPRHKVTEMGQEVTMRCQPILGHNTVFWYRQTMMQGLELLAYFRNRAPLDDSGMPKDRFSAEMPDATLATLKIQPSEPRDSAVYFCASGLAGWTEAFFGQGTRLTVV.

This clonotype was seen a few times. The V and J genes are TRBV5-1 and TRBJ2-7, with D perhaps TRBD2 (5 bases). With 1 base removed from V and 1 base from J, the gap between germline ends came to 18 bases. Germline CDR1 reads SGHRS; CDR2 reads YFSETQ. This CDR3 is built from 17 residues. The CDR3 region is CASSLTPILRGSYEQYF. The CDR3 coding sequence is TGCGCCAGCAGCTTGACTCCTATCTTACGGGGATCCTACGAGCAGTACTTC.

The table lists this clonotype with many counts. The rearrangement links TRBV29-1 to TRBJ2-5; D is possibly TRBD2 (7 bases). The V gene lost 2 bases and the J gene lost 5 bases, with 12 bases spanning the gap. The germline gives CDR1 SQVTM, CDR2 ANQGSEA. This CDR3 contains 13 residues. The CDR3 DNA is TGCAGCGTTGAACGGGGGGCAAGGGAGACCCAGTACTTC. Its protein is CSVERGARETQYF.

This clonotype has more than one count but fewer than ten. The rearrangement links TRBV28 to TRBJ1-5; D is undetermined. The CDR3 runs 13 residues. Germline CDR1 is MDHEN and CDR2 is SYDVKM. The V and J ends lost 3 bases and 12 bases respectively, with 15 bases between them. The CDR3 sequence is CASSLMTGGHQHF. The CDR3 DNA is TGTGCCAGCAGTTTGATGACGGGAGGGCACCAGCATTTT.

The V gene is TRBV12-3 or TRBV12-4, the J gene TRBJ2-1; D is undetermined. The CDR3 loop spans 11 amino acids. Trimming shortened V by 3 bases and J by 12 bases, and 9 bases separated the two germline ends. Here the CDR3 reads CASSFASWQFF. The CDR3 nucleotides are TGTGCCAGCAGTTTTGCATCCTGGCAGTTCTTC.

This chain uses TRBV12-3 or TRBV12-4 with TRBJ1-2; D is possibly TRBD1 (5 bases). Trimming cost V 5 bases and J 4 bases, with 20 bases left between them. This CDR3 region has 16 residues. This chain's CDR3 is CASSAQGVGLRYGYTF. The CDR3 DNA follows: TGTGCCAGCAGTGCTCAAGGGGTAGGGCTCCGCTATGGCTACACCTTC.

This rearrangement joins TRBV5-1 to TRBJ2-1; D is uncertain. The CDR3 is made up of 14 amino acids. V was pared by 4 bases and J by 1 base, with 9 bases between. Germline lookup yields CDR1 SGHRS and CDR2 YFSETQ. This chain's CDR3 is CASSASRSYNEQFF. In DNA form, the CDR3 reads TGCGCCAGCAGCGCTAGTAGGTCCTACAATGAGCAGTTCTTC.

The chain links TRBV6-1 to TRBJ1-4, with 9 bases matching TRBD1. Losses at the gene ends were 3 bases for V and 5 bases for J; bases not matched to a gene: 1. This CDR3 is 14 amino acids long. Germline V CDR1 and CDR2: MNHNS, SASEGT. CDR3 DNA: TGTGCCAGCAGTGATGGGACAGGGAATGAAAAACTGTTTTTT. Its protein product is CASSDGTGNEKLFF.

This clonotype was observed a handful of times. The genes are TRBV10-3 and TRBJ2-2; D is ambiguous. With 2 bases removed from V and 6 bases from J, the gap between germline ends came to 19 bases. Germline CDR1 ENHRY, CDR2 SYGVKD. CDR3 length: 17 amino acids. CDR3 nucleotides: TGTGCCATCAGTGAGCCCTTCCAAGATCTGGCCCCCGGGGAGCTGTTTTTT. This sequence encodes CAISEPFQDLAPGELFF.

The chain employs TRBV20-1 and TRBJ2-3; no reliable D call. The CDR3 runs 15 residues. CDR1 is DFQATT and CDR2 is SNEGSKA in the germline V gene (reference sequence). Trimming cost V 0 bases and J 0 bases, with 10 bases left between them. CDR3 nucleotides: TGCAGTGCTAGAGATCAGGCGGAGAGCACAGATACGCAGTATTTT. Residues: CSARDQAESTDTQYF.

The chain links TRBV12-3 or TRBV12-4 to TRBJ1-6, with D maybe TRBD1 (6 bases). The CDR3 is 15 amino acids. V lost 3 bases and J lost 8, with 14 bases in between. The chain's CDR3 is CASSFSGGLDSPLHF. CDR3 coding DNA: TGTGCCAGCAGTTTCTCCGGGGGGCTGGATTCACCCCTCCACTTT.

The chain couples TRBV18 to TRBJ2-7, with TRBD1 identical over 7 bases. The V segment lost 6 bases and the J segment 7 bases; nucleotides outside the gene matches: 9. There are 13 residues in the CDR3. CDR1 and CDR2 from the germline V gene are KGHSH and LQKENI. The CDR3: CASSLDRSGEQYF. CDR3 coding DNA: TGTGCCAGCTCTTTGGACAGGTCGGGGGAGCAGTACTTC.

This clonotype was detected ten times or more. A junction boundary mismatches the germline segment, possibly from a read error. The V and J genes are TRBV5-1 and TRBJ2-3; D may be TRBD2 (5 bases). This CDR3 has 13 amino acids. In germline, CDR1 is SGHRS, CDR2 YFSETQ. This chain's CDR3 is CASSLEGTDTQYF. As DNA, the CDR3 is TGTGCTAGCAGCTTAGAAGGCACAGATACGCAGTATTTT. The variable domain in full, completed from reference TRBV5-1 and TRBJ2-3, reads KAGVTQTPRYLIKTRGQQVTLSCSPISGHRSVSWYQQTPGQGLQFLFEYFSETQRNKGNFPGRFSGRQFSNSRSEMNVSTLELGDSALYLCASSLEGTDTQYFGPGTRLTVL.

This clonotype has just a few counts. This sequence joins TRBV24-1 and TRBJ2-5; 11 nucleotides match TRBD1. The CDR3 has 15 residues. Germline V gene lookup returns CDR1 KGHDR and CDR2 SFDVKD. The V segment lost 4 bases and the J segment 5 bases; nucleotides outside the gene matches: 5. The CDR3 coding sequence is TGTGCCACCAGTGACCCCGGGACAGGGGGGGAGACCCAGTACTTC. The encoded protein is CATSDPGTGGETQYF.

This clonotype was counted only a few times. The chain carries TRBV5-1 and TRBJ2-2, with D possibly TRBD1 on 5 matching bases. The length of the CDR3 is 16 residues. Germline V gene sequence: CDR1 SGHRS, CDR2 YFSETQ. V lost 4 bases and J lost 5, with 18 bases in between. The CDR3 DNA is TGCGCCAGCAGCCAAGACGCCCCAGGGCGTACCGGGGAGCTGTTTTTT. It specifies CASSQDAPGRTGELFF.

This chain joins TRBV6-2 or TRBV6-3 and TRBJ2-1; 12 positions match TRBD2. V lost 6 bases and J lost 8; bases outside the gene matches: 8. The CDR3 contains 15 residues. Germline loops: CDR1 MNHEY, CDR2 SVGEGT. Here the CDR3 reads CASRLTSGRNHEQFF. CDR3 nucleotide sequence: TGTGCCAGCAGGCTGACTAGCGGGAGAAACCATGAGCAGTTCTTC.

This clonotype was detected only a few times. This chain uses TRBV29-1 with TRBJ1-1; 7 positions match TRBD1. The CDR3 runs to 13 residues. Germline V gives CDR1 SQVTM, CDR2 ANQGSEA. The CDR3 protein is CSGSRQGGTEAFF. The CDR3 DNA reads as TGCTCCGGCTCCCGCCAGGGGGGGACTGAAGCTTTCTTT.